This passage covers 5 T cell receptor beta chains from one sample sequenced in a study of shared clonotypes between healthy human individuals. Produced via immunoSEQ multiplex PCR; TCRdb's table is partial and in-frame only. This table has about half a million clones, 77% appearing once. The sequencing input was PBMCs. Receptor source: a woman between 40 and 50 years old in good health. Some clones in this sample may be carry-over from other donors' samples.

The table lists this clone with a count of one. In the same sample, other DNA sequences code for this CDR3. The chain carries TRBV5-1 and TRBJ2-3; perhaps TRBD2 as D (5 bases). The CDR3 spans 15 residues. V lost 3 bases, J lost 2 bases, and 13 bases lay in between. The germline CDR1 and CDR2 sequences are SGHRS and YFSETQ. CDR3 residues: CASSSSGAYTDTQYF. For the CDR3, the DNA is TGCGCCAGCAGCTCGAGCGGAGCCTACACAGATACGCAGTATTTT. The full variable domain, rest sourced from reference TRBV5-1 and TRBJ2-3, is KAGVTQTPRYLIKTRGQQVTLSCSPISGHRSVSWYQQTPGQGLQFLFEYFSETQRNKGNFPGRFSGRQFSNSRSEMNVSTLELGDSALYLCASSSSGAYTDTQYFGPGTRLTVL.

The rearrangement joins TRBV9 to TRBJ1-1; 7 nucleotides match TRBD1. This CDR3 is 13 amino acids long. With 4 bases clipped from V and 7 bases from J, the junction kept 7 bases outside the gene matches. Germline CDR1 is SGDLS and CDR2 is YYNGEE. This CDR3 is CASSTQTGFEAFF. CDR3 DNA sequence: TGTGCCAGCAGCACGCAGACAGGGTTTGAAGCTTTCTTT.

This clone was counted many times. This sample also contains other DNA sequences that code for the same CDR3. The rearrangement uses TRBV13 and TRBJ2-7, with 7 bases lining up with TRBD1. The CDR3 contains 12 residues. The germline V gene has CDR1 PRHDT and CDR2 FYEKMQ (reference sequence). With 6 bases clipped from V and 6 bases from J, the junction kept 5 bases outside the gene matches. The CDR3 sequence: CASRATGSEQYF. In nucleotides, the CDR3 is TGTGCCAGCAGAGCGACAGGGTCCGAGCAGTACTTC.

This chain links TRBV18 with TRBJ2-1; D is undetermined. The CDR3 sequence is 15 residues long. Germline CDR1 KGHSH, CDR2 LQKENI. V lost 5 bases and J 5 bases, leaving 16 bases between the germline ends. The CDR3 sequence is CASSTLESGDNEQFF. The CDR3 coding sequence is TGTGCCAGCTCAACTCTAGAGAGTGGGGACAATGAGCAGTTCTTC.

In this sample, this clone turned up a few times. CDR3 nucleotides: TGTGCCAGCTCACCTCTCCCGGGACCAAACACCGGGGAGCTGTTTTTT. It translates to CASSPLPGPNTGELFF. The rearrangement uses TRBV18 and TRBJ2-2, with D perhaps given as TRBD1 or TRBD2 (5 bases each). V lost 3 bases, J lost 2 bases, and 13 bases lay in between. This CDR3 is 16 amino acids long. Germline-derived CDR1 and CDR2 are KGHSH and LQKENI.